One and the same sample provided the 20 T cell receptor beta chains below, sequenced in a study of control samples from healthy donors and cancer patients. Produced via immunoSEQ multiplex PCR; TCRdb's table is partial and in-frame only. Of 70,000 to 75,000 clones detected, about 90% appear once; the ten largest clones hold just under 4%. The sample was blood. The source of these receptors is a woman in her 50s in good health.

CDR3 amino acids: CASSLGRASTDTQYF. The CDR3 DNA follows: TGTGCCAGCAGTTTAGGGCGGGCCAGCACAGATACGCAGTATTTT. V is TRBV27 and J is TRBJ2-3; D is possibly TRBD2 (5 bases). CDR1 and CDR2 (germline): MNHEY, SMNVEV (reference sequence). CDR3 length: 15 amino acids. V gave up 2 bases and J gave up 0 bases, with 9 bases separating them.

The chain combines TRBV5-1 with TRBJ2-3, with 7 bases lining up with TRBD1. Germline assignment: CDR1 SGHRS and CDR2 YFSETQ. The CDR3 runs 17 residues. The trim removed 4 bases at V and 0 bases at J, leaving 11 bases unmatched. In nucleotides, the CDR3 is TGCGCCAGCAGCACTTCGGTCGCCAGGGGGAGCACAGATACGCAGTATTTT. Translation: CASSTSVARGSTDTQYF.

This chain connects TRBV7-9 to TRBJ1-2, with no clear D. V gave up 4 bases and J gave up 1 base, with 10 bases separating them. The germline gives CDR1 SEHNR, CDR2 FQNEAQ (reference sequence). This CDR3 comprises 14 residues. Here the CDR3 DNA reads TGTGCCAGCAGCTCACAGTGGTATAACTATGGCTACACCTTC. Translating it yields CASSSQWYNYGYTF.

This chain uses TRBV28 with TRBJ2-7, with TRBD1 matching over 7 bases. CDR1 is MDHEN and CDR2 is SYDVKM in the germline V gene. Germline trimming cut 4 bases from V and 4 bases from J; bases unmatched to any gene: 4. The CDR3 sequence is 13 residues long. The CDR3 region has the DNA TGTGCCAGCAGTTGGGACAGATTTTACGAGCAGTACTTC. Protein product: CASSWDRFYEQYF. The variable domain in full, with the rest retrieved from reference TRBV28 and TRBJ2-7, is DVKVTQSSRYLVKRTGEKVFLECVQDMDHENMFWYRQDPGLGLRLIYFSYDVKMKEKGDIPEGYSVSREKKERFSLILESASTNQTSMYLCASSWDRFYEQYFGPGTRLTVT.

The V call is TRBV6-5, the J call TRBJ2-6, with D maybe TRBD1 (5 bases). The CDR3 is made up of 15 amino acids. Trimming shortened V by 5 bases and J by 0 bases, and 8 bases separated the two germline ends. Germline V gene sequence: CDR1 MNHEY, CDR2 SVGAGI. CDR3 amino acids: CASSLRDSGANVLTF. The CDR3 nucleotides read TGTGCCAGCAGTCTCAGGGACTCTGGGGCCAACGTCCTGACTTTC.

The chain combines TRBV6-5 with TRBJ1-2; 11 bases fit TRBD1. This CDR3 is 13 amino acids long. With 5 bases clipped from V and 8 bases from J, the junction kept 4 bases outside the gene matches. CDR1 and CDR2 from the germline V gene are MNHEY and SVGAGI. CDR3 loop: CASSPGTGGGYTF. The CDR3 bases are TGTGCCAGCAGTCCCGGGACAGGGGGAGGCTACACCTTC.

For this clone: Distinct nucleotide sequences in the sample also encode this CDR3. J is TRBJ2-3 and V is TRBV24-1; no firm D call. In germline, CDR1 is KGHDR, CDR2 SFDVKD. With 7 bases removed from V and 0 bases from J, the gap between germline ends came to 7 bases. The CDR3 is 13 amino acids. The CDR3 region has the DNA TGTGCCACCAGCCGCCTTAGCACAGATACGCAGTATTTT. Translating gives CATSRLSTDTQYF.

The chain couples TRBV15 to TRBJ2-2; 10 bases fit TRBD2. The trim removed 0 bases at V and 3 bases at J, leaving 7 bases unmatched. Germline V lookup: CDR1 LNHNV, CDR2 YYDKDF (reference sequence). The CDR3 runs to 18 residues. The CDR3 sequence is CATSRDEALAGDTGELFF. The CDR3 DNA reads TGTGCCACCAGCAGAGATGAGGCGCTAGCGGGAGACACCGGGGAGCTGTTTTTT.

The chain couples TRBV2 to TRBJ1-5; tentative D call: TRBD1 (5 bases). The V gene's germline CDR1 is SNHLY and CDR2 FYNNEI. The CDR3 runs 14 residues. V lost 4 bases and J lost 2, with 9 bases in between. The CDR3 protein is CASSGQGGNQPQHF. The CDR3, as DNA: TGTGCCAGCAGTGGACAAGGGGGCAATCAGCCCCAGCATTTT. Drawing the rest from reference TRBV2 and TRBJ1-5, the complete variable domain is EPEVTQTPSHQVTQMGQEVILRCVPISNHLYFYWYRQILGQKVEFLVSFYNNEISEKSEIFDDQFSVERPDGSNFTLKIRSTKLEDSAMYFCASSGQGGNQPQHFGDGTRLSIL.

The chain uses TRBV3-1 (or the pseudogene TRBV3-2) and TRBJ1-5; D is ambiguous. Trimming took off 2 bases at V and 1 base at J, with 6 bases between the two ends. The CDR3 spans 14 residues. CDR1 and CDR2 from the germline V gene are LGHDT and YNNKEL (reference sequence). The CDR3 nucleotides read TGTGCCAGCAGCCAAAGTGCAAGCAATCAGCCCCAGCATTTT. Amino acids: CASSQSASNQPQHF.

J is TRBJ2-7 and V is TRBV6-5; a weak D match, TRBD2 (5 bases). Germline V lookup: CDR1 MNHEY, CDR2 SVGAGI. V gave up 0 bases and J gave up 5 bases, with 8 bases separating them. This CDR3 contains 13 residues. The DNA for the CDR3 is TGTGCCAGCAGTTACTCGCGGGTGAACGAGCAGTACTTC. Translated: CASSYSRVNEQYF.

This clone appeared a single time. This rearrangement joins TRBV7-6 to TRBJ2-1; 9 bases agree with TRBD2. Germline V gene lookup returns CDR1 SGHVS and CDR2 FNYEAQ. The CDR3 consists of 14 residues. Trimming took 0 bases from V and 8 from J; bases not matched to a gene: 2. The CDR3, as DNA: TGTGCCAGCAGCTTAGCTAGCGGGAGCGATGAGCAGTTCTTC. Translated, it gives CASSLASGSDEQFF.

The rearrangement uses TRBV6-5 and TRBJ2-7, with D tentatively TRBD1 (8 bases). Germline V lookup: CDR1 MNHEY, CDR2 SVGAGI. This CDR3 has 14 amino acids. The ends were cut back, 5 bases at V and 3 bases at J, with 14 bases in the middle. For the CDR3, the DNA is TGTGCCAGCAGTCAGGGGGCTAGCGGCTACGAGCAGTACTTC. It yields the protein CASSQGASGYEQYF.

The chain links TRBV11-3 to TRBJ2-1; the match to TRBD1 covers 9 bases. Trimming took 5 bases from V and 6 from J; bases not matched to a gene: 5. CDR3 length: 14 residues. In germline, CDR1 is SGHNT, CDR2 YENEEA. CDR3: CASSGQGMFNEQFF. The CDR3 DNA follows: TGTGCCAGCAGCGGACAGGGGATGTTCAATGAGCAGTTCTTC.

The rearrangement uses TRBV5-1 and TRBJ2-5; 10 nucleotides line up with TRBD2. Germline V gene lookup returns CDR1 SGHRS and CDR2 YFSETQ. V shed 8 bases, J shed 1 base, and the junction held 2 bases outside the gene matches. This CDR3 spans 13 amino acids. This CDR3 reads CASRTSGQETQYF. The CDR3 DNA sequence: TGCGCCAGTCGGACTAGCGGCCAAGAGACCCAGTACTTC.

The chain carries TRBV4-1 and TRBJ1-5; D is unresolved. The germline CDR1 and CDR2 sequences are MGHRA and YSYEKL. The V end lost 4 bases, the J end lost 6 bases, and 16 bases lay between the germline ends. The CDR3 is 15 residues long. The CDR3 sequence: CASSPHEGGIQPQHF. The CDR3 DNA reads TGCGCCAGCAGCCCCCATGAGGGAGGAATTCAGCCCCAGCATTTT.

This clone was seen a handful of times. The chain couples TRBV6-5 to TRBJ1-6; D might be TRBD1 (6 bases). The V end was cut by 6 bases, the J end by 7 bases, with 13 bases between. CDR3 length: 14 residues. CDR1 and CDR2 from the germline V gene are MNHEY and SVGAGI. CDR3 in DNA: TGTGCCAGCAGACAGGGACTTCAAAATTCACCCCTCCACTTT. Its translation is CASRQGLQNSPLHF.

The chain has TRBV5-4 and TRBJ2-7; a weak D match, TRBD2 (5 bases). The V and J ends lost 1 base and 5 bases respectively, with 13 bases between them. This CDR3 comprises 14 residues. Germline values: CDR1 SGHNT, CDR2 YYREEE (reference sequence). The CDR3 is CASSLIGSSHEQYF. The CDR3 DNA reads TGTGCCAGCAGCTTGATTGGGAGTTCGCACGAGCAGTACTTC. Complete variable domain (other parts from reference TRBV5-4 and TRBJ2-7): ETGVTQSPTHLIKTRGQQVTLRCSSQSGHNTVSWYQQALGQGPQFIFQYYREEENGRGNFPPRFSGLQFPNYSSELNVNALELDDSALYLCASSLIGSSHEQYFGPGTRLTVT.

V gene TRBV18 combines with J gene TRBJ1-1; D ambiguous. The CDR3 covers 14 residues. Germline loops: CDR1 KGHSH, CDR2 LQKENI. Trimming pared 2 bases from V and 1 base from J, leaving 8 bases between. CDR3 nucleotide sequence: TGTGCCAGCTCACCAGATGTCCCGAACACTGAAGCTTTCTTT. Residues: CASSPDVPNTEAFF.

The chain links TRBV7-6 to TRBJ2-7; maybe TRBD1 (5 bases). With 1 base removed from V and 6 bases from J, the gap between germline ends came to 13 bases. There are 14 residues in the CDR3. The germline CDR1 and CDR2 sequences are SGHVS and FNYEAQ. The CDR3 reads CASSLERQSREQYF. The DNA of the CDR3 is TGTGCCAGCAGCTTAGAAAGACAGTCGCGCGAGCAGTACTTC.